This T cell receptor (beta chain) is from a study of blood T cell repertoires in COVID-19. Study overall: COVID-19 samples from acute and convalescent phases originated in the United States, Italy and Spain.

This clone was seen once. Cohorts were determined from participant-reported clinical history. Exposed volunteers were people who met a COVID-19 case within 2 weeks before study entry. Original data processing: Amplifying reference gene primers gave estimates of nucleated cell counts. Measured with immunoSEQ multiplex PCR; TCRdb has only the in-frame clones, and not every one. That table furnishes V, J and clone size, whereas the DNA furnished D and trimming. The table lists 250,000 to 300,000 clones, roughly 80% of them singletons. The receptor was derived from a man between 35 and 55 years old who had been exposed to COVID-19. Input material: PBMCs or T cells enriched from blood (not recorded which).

CDR3 region: CARSWGQGRSWPRARGVRDNEQFF. The CDR3 nucleotides are TGTGCCAGAAGCTGGGGACAGGGGAGGTCGTGGCCGAGGGCTCGAGGCGTCCGTGACAATGAGCAGTTCTTC. The J gene is TRBJ2-1, the V gene TRBV7-5; the D call of TRBD1 is as the table states it, not checked on the DNA. TRBV7-5 is a pseudogene segment. This CDR3 spans 24 amino acids.